The next 13 T cell receptor beta chains were all read from a single sample in a study of control samples from healthy donors and cancer patients. Measured with immunoSEQ multiplex PCR; TCRdb has only the in-frame clones, and not every one. The table includes 90,000 to 100,000 clones, about nine tenths detected once. Sequencing input: blood. Every receptor here comes from a woman aged 18-29 years in good health.

The chain recombines TRBV12-5 with TRBJ1-3, with 10 nucleotides matching TRBD1. J lost 0 bases, V lost 3 bases, and 8 bases had no gene match. This CDR3 has 18 amino acids. Germline V CDR1 and CDR2: LGHNT, FRNRAP. The CDR3 protein is CASGFDRGPLSSGNTIYF. Written as DNA, the CDR3 is TGTGCTAGTGGTTTTGACAGGGGGCCGTTGAGCTCTGGAAACACCATATATTTT.

The chain combines TRBV19 with TRBJ2-7; D possibly corresponds to TRBD1 (6 bases). The CDR3 consists of 13 residues. V was clipped by 5 bases and J by 3 bases, with 11 bases between them. Germline loops: CDR1 LNHDA, CDR2 SQIVND (reference sequence). The CDR3 DNA reads as TGTGCCAGTAGTGAAGACAGGTTCTACGAGCAGTACTTC. Translating gives CASSEDRFYEQYF.

The rearrangement links TRBV6-1 to TRBJ1-1; 7 bases are a match to TRBD1. CDR1 MNHNS and CDR2 SASEGT come from the germline V gene. The V gene end was trimmed by 3 bases and the J gene end by 12 bases; junction bases not matched to a gene: 10. The CDR3 has 13 residues. The CDR3 sequence: CASSEYRGTKSFF. DNA of the CDR3: TGTGCCAGCAGTGAGTACAGGGGAACGAAATCTTTCTTT.

The chain employs TRBV7-8 and TRBJ1-1; D gene uncertain. Germline V gene lookup returns CDR1 SGHVS and CDR2 FQNEAQ. Trimming took 5 bases from V and 7 from J, leaving 11 bases between them. The CDR3 extends over 12 amino acids. CDR3 sequence reads: CASSQPTIEAFF. CDR3 coding DNA: TGTGCCAGCAGCCAACCCACAATTGAAGCTTTCTTT.

The genes are TRBV19 and TRBJ1-6; 7 bases align to TRBD1. The CDR3 runs to 14 residues. Trimming cost V 5 bases and J 7 bases; bases outside gene matches: 5. Per germline, CDR1 LNHDA and CDR2 SQIVND (reference sequence). CDR3 loop: CASSSQTGNSPLHF. In nucleotides, the CDR3 is TGTGCCAGTAGTTCCCAGACAGGGAATTCACCCCTCCACTTT.

This sequence joins TRBV5-6 and TRBJ1-2, with 10 bases identical to TRBD1. Trimming removed 0 bases from V and 4 bases from J; junction bases left unmatched: 9. This CDR3 is 17 amino acids long. Per germline, CDR1 SGHDT and CDR2 YYEEEE. Written as DNA, the CDR3 is TGTGCCAGCAGCTTGGGGGGGACAGGGGTATTCCCCTATGGCTACACCTTC. It yields the protein CASSLGGTGVFPYGYTF. Full variable domain (outside the CDR3, taken from reference TRBV5-6 and TRBJ1-2): DAGVTQSPTHLIKTRGQQVTLRCSPKSGHDTVSWYQQALGQGPQFIFQYYEEEERQRGNFPDRFSGHQFPNYSSELNVNALLLGDSALYLCASSLGGTGVFPYGYTFGSGTRLTVV.

This rearrangement joins TRBV6-1 to TRBJ1-1; 10 bases map to TRBD1. Germline lookup yields CDR1 MNHNS and CDR2 SASEGT. The CDR3 loop spans 15 amino acids. Trimming removed 2 bases from V and 2 bases from J; junction bases left unmatched: 2. CDR3 coding DNA: TGTGCCAGCAGTGAAAGGACAGGGGGTAACACTGAAGCTTTCTTT. This codes for CASSERTGGNTEAFF.

In regard to this clone: This could be a read error, since a much larger clone is one nucleotide away. The chain couples TRBV6-5 to TRBJ1-1, with unresolved D. This CDR3 is 11 amino acids long. CDR1 and CDR2 (germline): MNHEY, SVGAGI. The V end lost 7 bases, the J end lost 1 base, and 4 bases lay between the germline ends. The CDR3: CASNGNTEAFF. The CDR3 nucleotides read TGTGCCAGCAACGGGAACACTGAAGCTTTCTTT.

This clone was detected once. The sample has other DNA sequences that encode this CDR3 too. The V gene is TRBV6-2 or TRBV6-3, the J gene TRBJ1-1; no clear D. Germline CDR1 is MNHEY and CDR2 is SVGEGT. CDR3 length equals 14 residues. V was clipped by 0 bases and J by 3 bases, with 8 bases between them. The CDR3 protein is CASSYSSVYTEAFF. CDR3 nucleotides: TGTGCCAGCAGTTACTCGAGTGTGTACACTGAAGCTTTCTTT.

The chain combines TRBV6-1 with TRBJ1-2; D call uncertain. Germline CDR1 MNHNS, CDR2 SASEGT. There are 16 residues in the CDR3. Trimming removed 2 bases from V and 4 bases from J, with 17 bases in between. CDR3 nucleotide sequence: TGTGCCAGCAGTGAATCAGGAGGGTGGAATATCTATGGCTACACCTTC. Translating it yields CASSESGGWNIYGYTF.

This chain joins TRBV2 and TRBJ1-5; D uncertain. V shed 7 bases and J shed 2 bases, with 15 bases lying between them. This CDR3 is built from 15 residues. Germline CDR1 is SNHLY and CDR2 is FYNNEI. CDR3 coding DNA: TGTGCCAGCAACCGGGAGGGAACGGGCAATCAGCCCCAGCATTTT. It encodes CASNREGTGNQPQHF. The full variable domain, its missing parts supplied by reference TRBV2 and TRBJ1-5, is EPEVTQTPSHQVTQMGQEVILRCVPISNHLYFYWYRQILGQKVEFLVSFYNNEISEKSEIFDDQFSVERPDGSNFTLKIRSTKLEDSAMYFCASNREGTGNQPQHFGDGTRLSIL.

This chain uses TRBV6-1 with TRBJ2-7; no definite D call. There are 13 residues in the CDR3. With 1 base removed from V and 3 bases from J, the gap between germline ends came to 7 bases. The germline gives CDR1 MNHNS, CDR2 SASEGT. The CDR3 nucleotides are TGTGCCAGCAGTGAAGGGCACCTCTACGAGCAGTACTTC. Residues: CASSEGHLYEQYF.

The chain has TRBV28 and TRBJ2-7, with TRBD1 matching over 9 bases. This CDR3 contains 15 residues. Germline loops: CDR1 MDHEN, CDR2 SYDVKM. The V gene end was trimmed by 7 bases and the J gene end by 3 bases; junction bases not matched to a gene: 10. CDR3 DNA: TGTGCCAGCAATCTGGACAGGGGCCCAAACTACGAGCAGTACTTC. It codes for CASNLDRGPNYEQYF.